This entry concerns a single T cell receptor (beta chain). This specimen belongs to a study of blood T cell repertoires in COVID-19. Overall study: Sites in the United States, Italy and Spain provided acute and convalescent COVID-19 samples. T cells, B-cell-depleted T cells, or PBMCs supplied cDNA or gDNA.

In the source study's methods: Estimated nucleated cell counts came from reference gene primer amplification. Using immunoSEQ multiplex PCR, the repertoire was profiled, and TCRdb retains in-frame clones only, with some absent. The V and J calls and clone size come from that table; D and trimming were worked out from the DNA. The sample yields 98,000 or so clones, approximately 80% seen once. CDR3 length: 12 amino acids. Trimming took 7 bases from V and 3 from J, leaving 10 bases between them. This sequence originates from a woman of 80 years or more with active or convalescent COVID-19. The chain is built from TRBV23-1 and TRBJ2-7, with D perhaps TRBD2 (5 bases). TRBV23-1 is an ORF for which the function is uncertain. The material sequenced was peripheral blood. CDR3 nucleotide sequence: TGCGCCAGCATTAGAGGGATCTACGAGCAGTACTTC. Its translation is CASIRGIYEQYF.